This T cell receptor (beta chain) was profiled in a study of response to subunit inactivated influenza vaccine. This clonotype was seen more than once but under ten times. TCRdb recomputed calls from the RT-PCR reads with MiXCR, one row per CDR3 protein. The top ten hold roughly 2.8% of the sample, which has roughly 540,000 distinct CDR3 sequences, around 21% seen once. The germline V gene encodes CDR1 MNHEY and CDR2 SVGAGI. The CDR3 extends over 18 amino acids. V was clipped by 2 bases and J by 0 bases, with 14 bases between them. The data were also submitted as part of a second study, on T cells expressing NK-cell markers. This second study says: It was by 5'RACE template switching with UMIs that TCR beta cDNA was made.

The chain employs TRBV6-5 and TRBJ2-6; D perhaps matches TRBD2 (6 bases). The receptor was derived from a man in his forties or fifties who received an inactivated influenza vaccine. The specimen was CD4+ T cells sorted from PBMCs, collected roughly 12 days after vaccination. CDR3 nucleotides: TGTGCCAGCAGTTACCCAAGGACTACACGCTCTGGGGCCAACGTCCTGACTTTC. Its protein product is CASSYPRTTRSGANVLTF.